This T cell receptor (beta chain) originates from a study of PD-L1 blockade in urothelial cancer. At the level of the study: Dosed intravenously at 1,200 mg every 3 weeks, atezolizumab was initiated by patients around 2014. Blood was tested 3 weeks (second dose) and 6 weeks into treatment.

V was trimmed by 7 bases and J by 6 bases, leaving 15 bases between them. There are 13 residues in the CDR3. CDR1 and CDR2 (germline): SGHTA, FQGNSA. Measured with immunoSEQ multiplex PCR; TCRdb has only the in-frame clones, and not every one. The table lists 70,000 to 75,000 clones, about four fifths of them singletons. Described time point: pretreatment peripheral blood. This receptor was identified in a woman in her sixties or seventies with urothelial cancer. V usage is TRBV7-2 and J usage is TRBJ1-2; TRBD1 is a possible D gene (6 bases). The sample here was PBMCs, taken around atezolizumab (anti-PD-L1) treatment. The CDR3 spells CASIRGGSHGYTF. As DNA, the CDR3 is TGTGCCAGCATAAGGGGGGGATCCCATGGCTACACCTTC.